This T cell receptor beta chain was sequenced for a study of CD8 T cells in Susac syndrome. On this clonotype itself: Its antigen is unidentified.

Trimming shortened V by 6 bases and J by 1 base, and 9 bases separated the two germline ends. The V gene's germline CDR1 is SQVTM and CDR2 ANQGSEA. The CDR3 consists of 12 residues. Whole-study findings and limits: In total CD8+ repertoires, 15 to 20 Susac-specific public clones were found, and four to six in CD8+ TEMRA repertoires.

RNA amounts of roughly 0.45 to 1 ug underwent reverse transcription with random hexamers. Across 54 Vbeta and 13 Jbeta, TCR beta CDR3 was amplified with immunoSEQ multiplex PCR. TCRdb re-derived calls from the immunoSEQ multiplex PCR reads in MiXCR, one entry per CDR3 protein. The table includes more than 100,000 distinct CDR3 sequences, around 94% detected once. The chain is built from TRBV29-1 and TRBJ1-1; no clear D. The clonotype originates from a human donor with Susac syndrome. The sample taken for sequencing was CD8+ T cells from PBMCs. The CDR3 sequence is CSVVTQNTEAFF. DNA of the CDR3: TGCAGCGTAGTTACTCAGAACACTGAAGCTTTCTTT.